These T cell receptor beta chains were read from a single sample in a study of PD-1 blockade in classical Hodgkin lymphoma. Profiling relied on immunoSEQ multiplex PCR, and the TCRdb table lists in-frame clones only, not all of them. The table shows about 98,000 clones, with approximately 92% occurring only once. Specimen: peripheral blood mononuclear cells (PBMCs), collected at baseline. All receptors derive from a human donor with classical Hodgkin lymphoma. Each CDR3 is given with its conserved first and last residue. Each record gives: CDR3 length, V gene, clone size, D gene, J gene, CDR3 protein, CDR3 DNA. A D gene is named only where the DNA matches it firmly. Not all rows give a size; the values are once, few, many and, for expanded clones, a class.

>15|TRBV27|NA|TRBD2|TRBJ2-7
CASSLLLAGGYEQYF
TGTGCCAGCAGTTTATTACTAGCGGGAGGGTACGAGCAGTACTTC
>17|TRBV18|NA|TRBD1|TRBJ2-3
CASSSLPTGQGPDTQYF
TGTGCCAGCTCATCGCTCCCCACGGGACAGGGCCCAGATACGCAGTATTTT
>11|TRBV30|NA|NA|TRBJ2-7
CAWTPGDEQYF
TGTGCCTGGACCCCCGGGGACGAGCAGTACTTC
>16|TRBV19|NA|TRBD2|TRBJ2-3
CASSIRSGIVTDTQYF
TGTGCCAGTAGTATACGTAGCGGGATAGTCACAGATACGCAGTATTTT
>15|TRBV5-1|NA|NA|TRBJ2-2
CASSPGWVNTGELFF
TGCGCCAGCAGCCCGGGGTGGGTTAACACCGGGGAGCTGTTTTTT
>15|TRBV19|NA|NA|TRBJ2-3
CASRAAAEYTDTQYF
TGTGCCAGTAGGGCGGCCGCGGAATACACAGATACGCAGTATTTT
>15|TRBV6-1|NA|TRBD2|TRBJ2-1
CASSDRVGLAGGQFF
TGTGCCAGCAGTGACAGGGTCGGACTAGCGGGAGGGCAGTTCTTC
>16|TRBV27|NA|TRBD2|TRBJ2-2
CASSTTSGSGPGELFF
TGTGCCAGCAGTACGACTAGCGGGTCTGGTCCCGGGGAGCTGTTTTTT
>15|TRBV30|NA|TRBD2|TRBJ2-1
CAWSGGSGSYNEQFF
TGTGCCTGGAGCGGAGGGAGCGGGAGTTACAATGAGCAGTTCTTC
>13|TRBV19|NA|NA|TRBJ1-4
CASSWRGSEKLFF
TGTGCCAGTAGTTGGAGAGGGAGTGAAAAACTGTTTTTT
>13|TRBV6-5|NA|NA|TRBJ1-2
CASSSTGFYGYTF
TGTGCCAGCAGCTCTACAGGGTTCTATGGCTACACCTTC
>16|TRBV18|NA|NA|TRBJ2-1
CASSPGSLGPTFEQFF
TGTGCCAGCTCACCAGGGTCTCTAGGACCCACATTTGAGCAGTTCTTC
>16|TRBV5-8|NA|TRBD1|TRBJ1-3
CASSIQQGAGGNTIYF
TGTGCCAGCAGCATCCAACAGGGGGCAGGTGGAAACACCATATATTTT
>13|TRBV29-1|NA|NA|TRBJ2-7
CSASIRSTYEQYF
TGCAGCGCATCCATAAGGTCAACCTACGAGCAGTACTTC
>13|TRBV4-1|NA|NA|TRBJ1-4
CASAPPGKEKLFF
TGCGCCAGCGCACCACCTGGGAAGGAAAAACTGTTTTTT
>13|TRBV11-2|NA|NA|TRBJ2-7
CASSRAGSYEQYF
TGTGCCAGCAGCCGGGCGGGATCGTACGAGCAGTACTTC
>15|TRBV6-4|NA|TRBD2|TRBJ2-3
CASSRGLAGADTQYF
TGTGCCAGCAGCCGCGGACTAGCGGGAGCAGATACGCAGTATTTT
>17|TRBV11-1|NA|TRBD1|TRBJ1-1
CASSRIRGLLFDTEAFF
TGTGCCAGCAGCCGTATTAGGGGGCTCTTATTTGACACTGAAGCTTTCTTT
>13|TRBV6-6|NA|NA|TRBJ1-2
CASKTGKNYGYTF
TGTGCCAGCAAAACCGGGAAAAACTATGGCTACACCTTC
>14|TRBV6-5|once|NA|TRBJ1-1
CASSSAGLNTEAFF
TGTGCCAGCAGCTCGGCGGGGCTGAACACTGAAGCTTTCTTT
>16|TRBV27|NA|TRBD1|TRBJ1-1
CASSPGTGGADTEAFF
TGTGCCAGCAGCCCCGGGACAGGGGGCGCGGACACTGAAGCTTTCTTT
>12|TRBV5-6|NA|NA|TRBJ1-3
CASSFPGNTIYF
TGTGCCAGCAGCTTTCCTGGAAACACCATATATTTT
>13|TRBV29-1|NA|NA|TRBJ2-7
CSVSPGQRYEQYF
TGCAGCGTTTCCCCGGGACAAAGGTACGAGCAGTACTTC
>15|TRBV5-4|NA|NA|TRBJ2-6
CASSLFGSGANVLTF
TGTGCCAGCAGCTTGTTCGGTTCTGGGGCCAACGTCCTGACTTTC
>16|TRBV27|NA|TRBD2|TRBJ2-7
CASSTVFGRATYEQYF
TGTGCCAGCAGCACCGTGTTCGGGAGGGCCACCTACGAGCAGTACTTC
>13|TRBV5-4|NA|NA|TRBJ1-1
CASSFGQNTEAFF
TGTGCCAGCAGCTTTGGGCAGAACACTGAAGCTTTCTTT
>13|TRBV7-2|NA|NA|TRBJ2-7
CASSPRVSYEQYF
TGTGCCAGCAGCCCCAGGGTATCCTACGAGCAGTACTTC
>18|TRBV28|NA|TRBD1|TRBJ1-1
CASSLGPGQGVLNTEAFF
TGTGCCAGCAGCTTGGGGCCGGGACAGGGGGTTCTGAACACTGAAGCTTTCTTT
>14|TRBV18|NA|NA|TRBJ1-1
CASSPSGGYTEAFF
TGTGCCAGCTCACCGTCCGGGGGCTACACTGAAGCTTTCTTT
>15|TRBV5-4|NA|NA|TRBJ2-2
CASSARLGDTGELFF
TGTGCCAGCAGCGCGCGACTAGGAGACACCGGGGAGCTGTTTTTT